The following is a TCR beta chain sequence with its context. Its antigen is undetermined. A much more abundant neighbour one base away suggests this may be a read error. TCRdb re-analysed the reads in MiXCR, keeping a single row per CDR3 protein. The sample has some 400,000 distinct CDR3 sequences; about a third are singletons. The data are from a study of T cell repertoires in cytomegalovirus infection. For the study at large: Matching HLA type and CMV infection were both indicated by public TCR beta signatures. Study-level findings and limits: Clonotypes of TCR beta that were HLA-C-restricted and CMV-specific dominated the ex vivo response. Identification of carriers of CMV plus the relevant HLA was performed using cumulative public TCR beta family frequency.

Sample: PBMCs. This clonotype originated in a human donor in good health (CMV status not recorded). Some clones in this sample may be carry-over from other donors' samples.

The CDR3 nucleotides read TGTGCCAGCCAAATTACAATGAACACTGAAGCTTTCTTT. Protein sequence: CASQITMNTEAFF. The V and J genes are TRBV7-6 and TRBJ1-1; D call uncertain. This CDR3 contains 13 residues. From germline, CDR1 is SGHVS and CDR2 FNYEAQ. Trimming took 8 bases from V and 0 from J, leaving 10 bases between them.